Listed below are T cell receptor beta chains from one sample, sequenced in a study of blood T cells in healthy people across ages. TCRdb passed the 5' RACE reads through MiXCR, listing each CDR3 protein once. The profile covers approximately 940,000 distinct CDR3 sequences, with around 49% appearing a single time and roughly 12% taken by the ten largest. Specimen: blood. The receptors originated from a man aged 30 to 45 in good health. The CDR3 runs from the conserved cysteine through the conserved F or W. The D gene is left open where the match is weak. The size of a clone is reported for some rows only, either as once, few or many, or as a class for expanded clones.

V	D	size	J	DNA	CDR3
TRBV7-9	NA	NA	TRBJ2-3	TGTGCCAGTGGAGGGCGTTCTAGCACAGATACGCAGTATTTT	CASGGRSSTDTQYF
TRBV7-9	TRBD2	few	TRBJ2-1	TGTGCCAGCAGCTTTGGAAGCGGGGGGTTCAACAATGAGCAGTTCTTC	CASSFGSGGFNNEQFF
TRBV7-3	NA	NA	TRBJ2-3	TGTGCCAGTAGCTCCCAGCTCCCAGCGGAGGATACGCAGTATTTT	CASSSQLPAEDTQYF
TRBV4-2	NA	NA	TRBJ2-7	TGTGCCAGCAGCCAAAAACGCGGCTCCTACGAGCAGTACTTC	CASSQKRGSYEQYF
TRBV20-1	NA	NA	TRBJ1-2	TGCAGTGCTCCCCCTGGGTATAGGGGTTCTGGCTACACCTTC	CSAPPGYRGSGYTF
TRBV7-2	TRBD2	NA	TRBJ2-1	TGTGCCAGCAGCTTAACTAGCGTGGTTAACAATGAGCAGTTTTTC	CASSLTSVVNNEQFF
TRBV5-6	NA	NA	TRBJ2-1	TGTGCCAGCAGCTTGGTGGCGGCGGGCTACAATGAGCAGTTCTTC	CASSLVAAGYNEQFF
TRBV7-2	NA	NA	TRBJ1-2	TGTGCCAGCAGCCCCGGAGCCTATATAGGGAACGTCTATGGCTACACCTTC	CASSPGAYIGNVYGYTF
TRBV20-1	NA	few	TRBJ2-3	TGCAGTGCTGTGGGACATCTTAGCACAGATACGCAGTATTTT	CSAVGHLSTDTQYF
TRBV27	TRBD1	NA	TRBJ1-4	TGTGCCAGCAGTTCCTCCGGGACAGCGGATGAAAAACTGTTTTTT	CASSSSGTADEKLFF
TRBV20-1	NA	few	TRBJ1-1	TGCAGTGCACCGGGGCAGCTCATGAACACTGAAGCTTTCTTT	CSAPGQLMNTEAFF
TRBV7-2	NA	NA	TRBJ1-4	TGTGCCAGCAGCTTAAACCCTGCATATGAAAAACTGTTTTTT	CASSLNPAYEKLFF
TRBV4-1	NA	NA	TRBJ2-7	TGCGCCAGCAGCCCATACCCTCAGGGAAGCTCCTACGGGCAGTACTTC	CASSPYPQGSSYGQYF
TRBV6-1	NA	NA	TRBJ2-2	TGTGCCAGCGAGTGGCAGGGTGCCGGGGAGCTGTTTTTT	CASEWQGAGELFF
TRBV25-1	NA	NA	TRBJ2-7	TGTGCCAGCAGTGAAGTCTCTTCCGGGGGGCAGTACTTC	CASSEVSSGGQYF
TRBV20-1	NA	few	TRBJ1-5	TGCAGTGCTAGATCGGGGTTAGGTCAGCCCCAGCATTTT	CSARSGLGQPQHF
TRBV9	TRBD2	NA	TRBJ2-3	TGTGCCAGCAGCGTAAGGTCACGGGGGGTCGGCACAGATACGCAGTATTTT	CASSVRSRGVGTDTQYF
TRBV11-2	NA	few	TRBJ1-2	TGTGCCAGCAGCTTAGAGGTACATCAGAGGGGCTATGGCTACACCTTC	CASSLEVHQRGYGYTF
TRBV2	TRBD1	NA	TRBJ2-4	TGTGCCAGCAGGGCTGGACAGGCGGCGAAAAACATTCAGTACTTC	CASRAGQAAKNIQYF
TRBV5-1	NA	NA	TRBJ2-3	TGCGCCAGCAGCTTGTCTACACCCACAGATACGCAGTATTTT	CASSLSTPTDTQYF
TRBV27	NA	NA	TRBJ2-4	TGTGCCAGCAGCATAGCAAATCTTAACATTCAGTACTTC	CASSIANLNIQYF
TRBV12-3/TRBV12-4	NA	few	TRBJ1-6	TGTGCCAGCAGTTTAAGGACAGCGGCCTCACCCCTCCACTTT	CASSLRTAASPLHF
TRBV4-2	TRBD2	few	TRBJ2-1	TGTGCCAGCAGCCAAGCCCTACTAGCGGGGGGGCGCAACAATGAGCAGTTCTTC	CASSQALLAGGRNNEQFF
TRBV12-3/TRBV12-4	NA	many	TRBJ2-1	TGTGCCAGCAGTTCGGACAGCCACAATGAGCAGTTCTTC	CASSSDSHNEQFF
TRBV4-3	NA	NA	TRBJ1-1	TGCGCCAGCAGCCAAGAATTGGGGGCGGGGACTGAAGCTTTCTTT	CASSQELGAGTEAFF
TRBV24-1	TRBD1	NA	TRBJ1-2	TGTGCCACCAGTGATGCCCCGACAGGGGCCTACTATGGCTACACCTTC	CATSDAPTGAYYGYTF
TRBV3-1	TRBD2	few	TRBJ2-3	TGTGCCAGCAGCCATATAGCGGGCCCCGGGGATACGCAGTATTTT	CASSHIAGPGDTQYF
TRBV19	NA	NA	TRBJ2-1	TGTGCCAGTCGACAGGTCCCAAGCTCCTACAATGAGCAGTTCTTC	CASRQVPSSYNEQFF
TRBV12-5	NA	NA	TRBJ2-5	TGTGCTAGTGGTTTCGGGACGTTGGGGGAGACCCAGTACTTC	CASGFGTLGETQYF
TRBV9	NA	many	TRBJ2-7	TGTGCCAGCAGCGTAGGACCCAGCTCCTACGAGCAGTACTTC	CASSVGPSSYEQYF
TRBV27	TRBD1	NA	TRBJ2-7	TGTGCCAGCAGTTTTTGGGACAGATCCTACGAGCAGTACTTC	CASSFWDRSYEQYF
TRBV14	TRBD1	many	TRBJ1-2	TGTGCCAGCAGTCCAAGATGGGGGACAGGGGGCCAAGGCTACACCTTC	CASSPRWGTGGQGYTF
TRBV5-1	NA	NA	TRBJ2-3	TGCGCCAGCAGCTTGGAGTCGGCAGGGGCTGGGGATACGCAGTATTTT	CASSLESAGAGDTQYF
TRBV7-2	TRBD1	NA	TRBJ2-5	TGTGCCAGCAGCTTCGAGGGGGCCAGAGAGACCCAGTACTTC	CASSFEGARETQYF
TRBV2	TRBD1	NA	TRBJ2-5	TGTGCCAGCAAAGACAGGGGTGAGGAGACCCAGTACTTC	CASKDRGEETQYF
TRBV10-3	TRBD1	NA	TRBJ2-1	TGTGCCATCACCGACCCCCAACCGGGACAGGGCTACAATGAGCAGTTCTTC	CAITDPQPGQGYNEQFF
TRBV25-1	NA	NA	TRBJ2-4	TGTGCCAGCAGTGAATATCCTCTTGGATCGCTCGGCCAGTACTTC	CASSEYPLGSLGQYF
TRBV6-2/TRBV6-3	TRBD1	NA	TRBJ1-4	TGTGCCAGCAGTTTCGGGACAGAGGGGGAAAAACTGTTTTTT	CASSFGTEGEKLFF
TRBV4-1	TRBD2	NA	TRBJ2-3	TGCGCCAGCAACGTAAATAGCGGGGGACACACAGATACGCAGTATTTT	CASNVNSGGHTDTQYF
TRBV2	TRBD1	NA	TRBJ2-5	TGTGCCAGCAGGTCCCAGGGGGTCGATCTAGAGACCCAGTACTTC	CASRSQGVDLETQYF
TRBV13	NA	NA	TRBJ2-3	TGTGCCAGCAGCTCAGGACGGGGTTGGACAGATACGCAGTATTTT	CASSSGRGWTDTQYF
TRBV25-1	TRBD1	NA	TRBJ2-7	TGTGCCAGCAGTGATACCGGGACAGGGACTTACAATGAGCAGTACTTC	CASSDTGTGTYNEQYF